Described below is a single T cell receptor beta chain sequence and its context. The protocol was immunoSEQ multiplex PCR, while the TCRdb copy is restricted to in-frame clones and leaves out a portion. Found here are roughly 300,000 clones, approximately 88% of them singletons; the top ten hold roughly 0.93%. The CDR3 has 13 residues. The V gene lost 5 bases and the J gene lost 2 bases, with 10 bases spanning the gap. Germline V gene data show CDR1 as MDHEN and CDR2 as SYDVKM. These data come from a study of cytomegalovirus exposure and HLA in healthy donors. This chain connects TRBV28 to TRBJ2-7; the D gene is possibly TRBD1 (5 bases). The sequence was collected from a young woman in good health and CMV-seronegative. Input material: PBMCs. The CDR3 loop is CASSLDITYEQYF. The CDR3 DNA is TGTGCCAGCAGTCTGGACATAACCTACGAGCAGTACTTC.